This passage covers 9 T cell receptor beta chains from one sample sequenced in a study of blood T cell repertoires in COVID-19. Profiled with immunoSEQ multiplex PCR; TCRdb holds only in-frame clones, not every one. The data contain more than 85,000 clones, about 87% of them singletons. The specimen was peripheral blood. The origin of the receptors is a human donor with COVID-19, enrolled during active disease. The donor label of this sample is uncertain.

The chain employs TRBV5-6 and TRBJ1-3; D gene ambiguous. Germline V gene sequence: CDR1 SGHDT, CDR2 YYEEEE. The CDR3 length is 14 residues. V was clipped by 6 bases and J by 0 bases, with 10 bases between them. The CDR3 bases are TGTGCCAGCAACGCGGACTACTCTGGAAACACCATATATTTT. Its translation is CASNADYSGNTIYF. The complete variable domain, with remaining parts taken from reference TRBV5-6 and TRBJ1-3, reads DAGVTQSPTHLIKTRGQQVTLRCSPKSGHDTVSWYQQALGQGPQFIFQYYEEEERQRGNFPDRFSGHQFPNYSSELNVNALLLGDSALYLCASNADYSGNTIYFGEGSWLTVV.

The rearrangement links TRBV19 to TRBJ1-6; D may be TRBD1 (6 bases). Per the germline V gene, CDR1 is LNHDA and CDR2 is SQIVND (reference sequence). This CDR3 spans 14 amino acids. V was shortened by 9 bases and J by 9 bases, with 18 bases between the two germline ends. The CDR3 region is CASRREGGSSPLHF. The CDR3 region has the DNA TGTGCCAGCAGGAGGGAGGGGGGGAGTTCACCCCTCCACTTT.

The chain has TRBV19 and TRBJ2-7; 11 bases agree with TRBD2. Germline V gene sequence: CDR1 LNHDA, CDR2 SQIVND (reference sequence). J was trimmed by 6 bases and V by 4 bases; bases with no gene match: 5. This CDR3 comprises 14 residues. The CDR3 loop is CASSKLAGAGEQYF. As DNA, the CDR3 is TGTGCCAGTAGTAAACTAGCGGGGGCTGGCGAGCAGTACTTC.

This clone came up once. J is TRBJ1-5 and V is TRBV28; D remains unclear. This CDR3 contains 13 residues. Trimming shortened V by 3 bases and J by 7 bases, and 10 bases separated the two germline ends. CDR1 and CDR2 from the germline V gene are MDHEN and SYDVKM. The CDR3 protein is CASSFVQRQPQHF. The CDR3 region has the DNA TGTGCCAGCAGTTTTGTACAACGACAGCCCCAGCATTTT.

The chain carries TRBV19 and TRBJ2-5, with a possible D match to TRBD2 (5 bases). Trimming removed 3 bases at V and 4 bases at J, with 12 bases between. Germline V lookup: CDR1 LNHDA, CDR2 SQIVND (reference sequence). This CDR3 spans 14 amino acids. CDR3 sequence (DNA): TGTGCCAGTAGTATCCCGGGGAACGGAGAGACCCAGTACTTC. Protein product: CASSIPGNGETQYF.

This chain connects TRBV15 to TRBJ2-1; D possibly corresponds to TRBD1 (5 bases). Germline lookup yields CDR1 LNHNV and CDR2 YYDKDF (reference sequence). Trimming took off 0 bases at V and 1 base at J, with 10 bases between the two ends. CDR3 length: 16 residues. CDR3 nucleotides: TGTGCCACCAGCAGAGATCTGGACACTTCCTACAATGAGCAGTTCTTC. It translates to CATSRDLDTSYNEQFF.

The V call is TRBV5-6, the J call TRBJ1-2; D possibly corresponds to TRBD1 (5 bases). V lost 1 base and J 4 bases, leaving 11 bases between the germline ends. This CDR3 comprises 14 residues. Germline CDR1 reads SGHDT; CDR2 reads YYEEEE. The CDR3 DNA sequence: TGTGCCAGCAGCTTGCGGCAGGGCCTCTATGGCTACACCTTC. Translating gives CASSLRQGLYGYTF.

The CDR3 DNA reads TGTGCCAGCAGTTTCGCAGGGGGTAATAATGAAAAACTGTTTTTT. Its protein is CASSFAGGNNEKLFF. The genes are TRBV6-5 and TRBJ1-4; 7 positions match TRBD1. The CDR3 runs to 15 residues. Germline values: CDR1 MNHEY, CDR2 SVGAGI. J gave up 4 bases and V 4 bases, and 6 bases lay outside the gene matches.

This chain links TRBV30 with TRBJ1-6; 11 bases map to TRBD1. Trimming removed 5 bases from V and 4 bases from J; junction bases left unmatched: 10. The CDR3 covers 17 residues. Germline-derived CDR1 and CDR2 are GTSNPN and SVGIG (reference sequence). CDR3 in DNA: TGTGCCTGGGACCGGGACAGGGGGAAAGGTTATAATTCACCCCTCCACTTT. Encoded protein: CAWDRDRGKGYNSPLHF.